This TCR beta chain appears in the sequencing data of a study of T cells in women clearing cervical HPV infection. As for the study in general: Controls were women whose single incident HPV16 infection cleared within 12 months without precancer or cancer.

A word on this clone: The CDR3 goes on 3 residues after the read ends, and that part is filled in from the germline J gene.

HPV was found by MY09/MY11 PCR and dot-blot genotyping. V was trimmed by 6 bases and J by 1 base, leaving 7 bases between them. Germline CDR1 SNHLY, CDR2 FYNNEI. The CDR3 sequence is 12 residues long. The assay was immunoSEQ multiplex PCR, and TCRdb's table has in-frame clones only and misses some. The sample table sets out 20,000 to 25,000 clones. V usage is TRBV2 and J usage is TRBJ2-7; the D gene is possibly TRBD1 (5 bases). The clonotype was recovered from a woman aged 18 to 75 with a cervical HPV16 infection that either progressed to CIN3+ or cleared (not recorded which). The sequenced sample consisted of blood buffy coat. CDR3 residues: CASSKGSYEQYF. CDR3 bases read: TGTGCCAGCAGCAAGGGGTCCTACGAG.